This T cell receptor (beta chain) derives from a study of blood T cell repertoires in COVID-19 (dated by TCRdb to 2019 to 2021). Background on the whole study: Samples covering the acute and convalescent phases of COVID-19 were provided by collaborators in the United States, Italy and Spain. The material from the prospective study consisted of cDNA or gDNA derived from T cells, B-cell-depleted T cells, or PBMCs. Deeply sampled blood TCRbeta repertoires from subjects exposed to, actively infected with, or recovered from COVID-19 were included in the dataset. The repertoires were released in a freely available public database intended as a resource for research on the immune response to SARS-CoV-2. Samples came from the ongoing ImmuneRACE study (first 160 participants) plus 1,254 subjects from 6 global collaborators. The sample metadata nearly always contained a de-identified subject ID, COVID-19 status, age in years and sex. Where available, HLA class I and class II types were taken from metadata supplied by the sample provider and were not determined by assay-based typing.

Whole blood was collected in K2EDTA tubes by collaborating institutions according to the institutions' own protocols. For TCRbeta analysis, collaborators shipped samples in one of three forms: frozen whole blood, isolated PBMCs, or DNA extracted from either of those sample types. Regarding this clone: Its antigen specificity is not known. There are no base qualities to consult, and no much larger clone falls within one base.

The immunoSEQ Assay, a bias-controlled multiplex PCR, was used to amplify TCRbeta CDR3 regions from genomic DNA. Per the source publication's procedure: Nucleated cell counts per sample were estimated from amplification of reference gene primers within the assay. To quantify the absolute abundance of each unique TCRbeta CDR3 rearrangement, sequence reads were collapsed and filtered. For each sample, productive Simpson clonality was calculated as the square root of Simpson's diversity index over productive rearrangements. TCRdb stores this immuneACCESS table with in-frame sequences only. Part of the clones is absent; in the studies checked, under half of the shortfall reflects unresolved V genes, and no reason is known for the rest. V, J and clone size were drawn from that table, and D and trimming were deduced from the DNA. This sample gives about 250,000 clones in total; nearly 90% of them show up just once. The ten largest clonotypes hold 3% of the sample.

Study-level results and caveats: How much clinical and demographic metadata was included differed by source and by participant, and the metadata was provided uncurated.

This receptor was identified in a man between 18 and 29 years old with active or convalescent COVID-19. What was sequenced was peripheral blood.

The sequenced DNA: TGTGCCAGCAGTATGGACAGGGGAGGGAACACTGAAGCTTTCTTT. Its protein is CASSMDRGGNTEAFF. The rearrangement combines TRBV2 with TRBJ1-1; 9 junctional bases match TRBD1. Trimming removed 5 bases from V and 1 base from J; the gene matches leave 5 bases unexplained. The CDR3 contains 15 residues, cysteine and phenylalanine counted. Of all the DNA, just the CDR3 is kept, 45 bases in frame from base 1. Looking up the germline V gene yields CDR1 SNHLY and CDR2 FYNNEI.